A selection of T cell receptor beta chains follows, all from one sample in a study of blood T cell repertoires in COVID-19. The assay was immunoSEQ multiplex PCR, and TCRdb's table has in-frame clones only and misses some. The repertoire holds 130,000 or so clones, with just under 85% as singletons. Sequenced material: peripheral blood. Every receptor here comes from a human donor in a cohort sampled during active COVID-19. Each CDR3 is given with its conserved first and last residue. A D gene is named only where the DNA matches it firmly. Some rows have no size entry. The others give once, few or many, or a class for an expanded clone.

TRBV27	.	.	TRBJ2-5	TGTGCCAGCAGTTTCAGCGGGCGCGAGACCCAGTACTTC	CASSFSGRETQYF
TRBV7-9	TRBD1	.	TRBJ2-6	TGTGCCAGCAGCCAAGGACAGGGGCTGCGCTCTGGGGCCAACGTCCTGACTTTC	CASSQGQGLRSGANVLTF
TRBV19	TRBD1	once	TRBJ1-1	TGTGCCAGTAGTACCTTCCGGGACAGGGGATACACTGAAGCTTTCTTT	CASSTFRDRGYTEAFF
TRBV5-1	.	.	TRBJ1-1	TGCGCCAGCAGCTTGGCCGGGAGGGCTGAAGCTTTCTTT	CASSLAGRAEAFF
TRBV19	.	.	TRBJ1-1	TGTGCCAGTAGCCCCCGGGCGCTGGGAGACACTGAAGCTTTCTTT	CASSPRALGDTEAFF
TRBV4-2	TRBD2	.	TRBJ2-7	TGTGCCAGCAGCCAAGGGACTAGCGGGGCGAGCTCCTACGAGCAGTACTTC	CASSQGTSGASSYEQYF
TRBV5-4	TRBD1	few	TRBJ2-7	TGTGCCAGCAGCTACCCGGGTGGGGACAGGGGCTCGGACGAGCAGTACTTC	CASSYPGGDRGSDEQYF
TRBV7-9	TRBD1	.	TRBJ2-7	TGTGCCAGCAGCTTAGGAGGGGGCGAGAGCGAGCAGTACTTC	CASSLGGGESEQYF
TRBV7-9	TRBD1	.	TRBJ2-1	TGTGCCACATCAATCGGGACAGACTCCTACAATGAGCAGTTCTTC	CATSIGTDSYNEQFF
TRBV15	.	.	TRBJ1-2	TGTGCCACCAGCGGCGAGCGCAGTAACTATGGCTACACCTTC	CATSGERSNYGYTF
TRBV4-2	.	once	TRBJ2-1	TGTGCCAGCAGCCAAGATATAGGGGGGGGGCTCCTATTAAGCTACAATGAGCAGTTCTTC	CASSQDIGGGLLLSYNEQFF
TRBV6-5	.	.	TRBJ2-6	TGTGCCAGCAGTTACTCGGGGCGTATTGGGGCCAACGTCCTGACTTTC	CASSYSGRIGANVLTF
TRBV3-1/TRBV3-2	.	many	TRBJ1-5	TGTGCCAGCAGCCAAGCCGGGCAGGGAAGTCAGCCCCAGCATTTT	CASSQAGQGSQPQHF
TRBV4-2	TRBD2	.	TRBJ2-4	TGTGCCAGCAGCCAAGAATACCCTAGCGGGGGGGCGAAACTAGCCAAAAACATTCAGTACTTC	CASSQEYPSGGAKLAKNIQYF
TRBV5-1	.	.	TRBJ2-1	TGCGCCAGCAGCCCCCGGAGGGAACCCTACAATGAGCAGTTCTTC	CASSPRREPYNEQFF
TRBV29-1	.	.	TRBJ2-3	TGCAGCGTTGAGGTGGGGCCCACAGATACGCAGTATTTT	CSVEVGPTDTQYF
TRBV19	TRBD1	.	TRBJ1-1	TGTGCCAGTAGTATCTACAGGGGGAACACTGAAGCTTTCTTT	CASSIYRGNTEAFF
TRBV3-1/TRBV3-2	.	.	TRBJ2-2	TGTGCCAGCAGCCACGGGGCCGGGGAGCTGTTTTTT	CASSHGAGELFF
TRBV7-9	.	few	TRBJ1-4	TGTGCCAGCAGCTTAGAAGGATCGGGGATGAATGAAAAACTGTTTTTT	CASSLEGSGMNEKLFF
TRBV29-1	TRBD1	.	TRBJ1-3	TGCAGCGTTGGTGAAGGACAGGTATCTGGAAACACCATATATTTT	CSVGEGQVSGNTIYF
TRBV28	TRBD1	.	TRBJ1-3	TGTGCCAGCAGTTTCGGGACAGGGGGCCGAGGAAACACCATATATTTT	CASSFGTGGRGNTIYF
TRBV15	.	few	TRBJ2-1	TGTGCCACCAGCGGACGACAGGATCTATCCAATGAGCAGTTCTTC	CATSGRQDLSNEQFF
TRBV5-8	.	.	TRBJ2-7	TGTGCCAGCAGCAACGGGAATTCCTACGAGCAGTACTTC	CASSNGNSYEQYF